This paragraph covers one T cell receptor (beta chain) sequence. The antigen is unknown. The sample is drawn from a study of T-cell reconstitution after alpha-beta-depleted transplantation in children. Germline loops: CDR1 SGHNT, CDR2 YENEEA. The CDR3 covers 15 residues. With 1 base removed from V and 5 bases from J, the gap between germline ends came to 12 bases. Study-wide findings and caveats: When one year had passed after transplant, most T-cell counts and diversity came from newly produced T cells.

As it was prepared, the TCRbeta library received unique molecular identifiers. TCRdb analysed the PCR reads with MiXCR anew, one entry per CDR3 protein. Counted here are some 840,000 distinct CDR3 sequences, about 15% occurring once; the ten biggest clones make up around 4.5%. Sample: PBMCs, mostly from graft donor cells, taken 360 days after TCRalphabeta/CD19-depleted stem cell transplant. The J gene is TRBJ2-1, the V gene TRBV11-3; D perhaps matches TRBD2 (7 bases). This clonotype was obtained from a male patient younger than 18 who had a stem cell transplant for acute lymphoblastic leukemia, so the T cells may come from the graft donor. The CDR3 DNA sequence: TGTGCCAGCAGCTTAGGCAGGGGACTAAACAATGAGCAGTTCTTC. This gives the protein CASSLGRGLNNEQFF.